Following are 24 T cell receptor beta chains from one sample sequenced in a study of T cells expressing NK-cell markers (dated by TCRdb to 2018 to 2020). Libraries came from 5' RACE. Sequencer: Illumina HiSeq 2000. TCRdb reprocessed the reads, and each CDR3 protein sequence is entered once, without DNA. The sample table gives 550,000 to 600,000 distinct CDR3 sequences. Roughly 3.6% of the sample comes from the top ten. The specimen was blood T cells: a sorted CD56 or NKG2C T cell subset, CD4+ or CD8+ T cells, or bulk PBMC T cells (not recorded which). Receptors were obtained from a man aged 18 to 30 in good health. Donor details come from another sample of the same person, matched by shared clones.

The genes are TRBV27 and TRBJ2-7; TCRdb's D call of TRBD1 is untestable without DNA. There are 15 residues in the CDR3. Looked up from germline, CDR1 is MNHEY and CDR2 is SMNVEV (reference sequence). Here the CDR3 reads CASSIFVTGEEEQYF.

The chain is built from TRBV20-1 and TRBJ2-1. CDR3 length: 15 residues. In germline, CDR1 is DFQATT, CDR2 SNEGSKA (reference sequence). CDR3 loop: CSATLNYGSSGEQFF.

The gene calls are TRBV12-3 or TRBV12-4 and TRBJ2-5. The CDR3 covers 11 residues. CDR3 in amino acids: CASTISRTQYF.

This chain links TRBV7-9 with TRBJ1-1; TCRdb indicates TRBD1, and absent DNA this call remains unverified. CDR1 SEHNR and CDR2 FQNEAQ come from the germline V gene (reference sequence). The CDR3 is 15 amino acids. The CDR3 loop reads CASSPDGTVPLDAFF.

The genes are TRBV29-1 and TRBJ1-5. The CDR3 consists of 13 residues. The germline V gene has CDR1 SQVTM and CDR2 ANQGSEA. The CDR3 loop reads CSAVAVRGQPQHF.

CDR3 loop: CASSTGRYGGETQYF. V is TRBV7-3 and J is TRBJ2-5; there is no DNA to check the TCRdb D call of TRBD1. The CDR3 consists of 15 residues. In germline, CDR1 is SGHTA, CDR2 FQGTGA.

Here the CDR3 reads CATTGTSGNEQFF. The chain has TRBV15 and TRBJ2-1; TCRdb's D gene call, TRBD2, goes unchecked for lack of DNA. Germline lookup yields CDR1 LNHNV and CDR2 YYDKDF (reference sequence). There are 13 residues in the CDR3.

This chain uses TRBV9 with TRBJ2-2; absent DNA, TCRdb's TRBD2 call cannot be checked. Germline CDR1 reads SGDLS; CDR2 reads YYNGEE. This CDR3 is 16 amino acids long. The CDR3: CASSPRLAQRDGELFF.

The chain is built from TRBV9 and TRBJ2-1; TCRdb names TRBD2, which stays unverified in the absence of DNA. Germline-derived CDR1 and CDR2 are SGDLS and YYNGEE. The CDR3 extends over 15 amino acids. The CDR3 region is CASSYGLAGDNEQFF.

CDR3 sequence reads: CSARGPAGIYQETQYF. The chain uses TRBV20-1 and TRBJ2-5; TCRdb proposes TRBD2, but this gene call is untestable without DNA. Germline V gene sequence: CDR1 DFQATT, CDR2 SNEGSKA (reference sequence). The CDR3 totals 16 residues.

The chain employs TRBV15 and TRBJ2-1; TCRdb calls TRBD2, which cannot be checked without DNA. The CDR3 contains 15 residues. From germline, CDR1 is LNHNV and CDR2 YYDKDF (reference sequence). CDR3 in amino acids: CATSRNNRDSNEQFF. The full variable domain, its missing parts supplied by reference TRBV15 and TRBJ2-1, is DAMVIQNPRYQVTQFGKPVTLSCSQTLNHNVMYWYQQKSSQAPKLLFHYYDKDFNNEADTPDNFQSRRPNTSFCFLDIRSPGLGDTAMYLCATSRNNRDSNEQFFGPGTRLTVL.

The chain uses TRBV20-1 and TRBJ2-5; with no DNA, the TCRdb D assignment of TRBD2 cannot be verified. There are 16 residues in the CDR3. Germline assignment: CDR1 DFQATT and CDR2 SNEGSKA (reference sequence). The CDR3 sequence is CSAEASGREVQETQYF.

The chain carries TRBV12-3 or TRBV12-4 and TRBJ2-1; TCRdb's D call of TRBD1 is untestable without DNA. The CDR3 is 16 residues long. The CDR3 protein is CASSSRTGSAYNEQFF.

The genes are TRBV4-2 and TRBJ2-7; TCRdb lists TRBD2, though no DNA is available to test this call. CDR1 is LGHNA, CDR2 YNFKEQ, per germline. The CDR3 is made up of 16 amino acids. The CDR3 loop is CASSQESGGVHYEQYF.

This chain connects TRBV21-1 to TRBJ2-5; TCRdb calls TRBD1, which cannot be checked without DNA. TRBV21-1 is a documented pseudogene. The CDR3 has 14 amino acids. The CDR3 protein is CASSKQGARETQYF.

The chain carries TRBV20-1 and TRBJ2-5; there is no DNA to check the TCRdb D call of TRBD1. The CDR3 sequence is 13 residues long. Per germline, CDR1 DFQATT and CDR2 SNEGSKA (reference sequence). The CDR3 is CSAARTSEETQYF.

The chain carries TRBV15 and TRBJ1-4; absent DNA, TCRdb's TRBD1 call cannot be checked. CDR1 is LNHNV and CDR2 is YYDKDF in the germline V gene (reference sequence). The CDR3 loop spans 15 amino acids. This CDR3 reads CATGPRAATNEKLFF.

V is TRBV20-1 and J is TRBJ2-7; TCRdb names TRBD2, which stays unverified in the absence of DNA. This CDR3 contains 19 residues. Germline CDR1 reads DFQATT; CDR2 reads SNEGSKA (reference sequence). CDR3 loop: CSARDLGLAGGFVSYEQYF.

This chain links TRBV24-1 with TRBJ2-7; no DNA is available, so the TRBD1 call from TCRdb remains unchecked. Germline V gives CDR1 KGHDR, CDR2 SFDVKD. The CDR3 contains 14 residues. This CDR3 reads CATSEGDSSYEQYF.

This chain connects TRBV10-3 to TRBJ2-1; TCRdb outputs TRBD2, but without DNA this stays unchecked. Germline lookup yields CDR1 ENHRY and CDR2 SYGVKD. This CDR3 spans 14 amino acids. CDR3 loop: CAIVLAGAPHEQFF.

The rearrangement links TRBV25-1 to TRBJ2-1; TCRdb's D call of TRBD2 is untestable without DNA. The CDR3 totals 15 residues. Germline V gives CDR1 MGHDK, CDR2 SYGVNS. The CDR3 region is CASSAPSGSYNEQFF.

The J gene is TRBJ2-3, the V gene TRBV20-1; TCRdb lists TRBD2, though no DNA is available to test this call. The CDR3 sequence is 16 residues long. The germline V gene encodes CDR1 DFQATT and CDR2 SNEGSKA (reference sequence). The CDR3 loop is CSASGFAASLPDTQYF.

The chain employs TRBV12-3 or TRBV12-4 and TRBJ2-2; TCRdb gives TRBD1 as the D gene, but with no DNA this cannot be confirmed. The CDR3 runs 16 residues. The CDR3 reads CASSPGTGAGAGELFF.

The chain has TRBV6-6 and TRBJ2-4; TCRdb calls TRBD1, which cannot be checked without DNA. The germline CDR1 and CDR2 sequences are MNHNY and SVGAGI (reference sequence). CDR3 length equals 11 residues. CDR3 amino acids: CASTGGNIQYF.